Below are 23 T cell receptor beta chains sequenced from a single sample in a study of blood T cell repertoires in COVID-19. Method: immunoSEQ multiplex PCR; TCRdb's copy keeps in-frame clones and lacks some. The profile shows under 250,000 clones, around 85% of them singletons. The specimen sequenced was PBMCs or T cells enriched from blood (not recorded which). These receptors came from a woman in her thirties or forties with acute COVID-19.

The CDR3 spells CASSLQDNEQFF. Written as DNA, the CDR3 is TGTGCCAGCAGCCTACAGGACAATGAGCAGTTCTTC. The chain joins TRBV5-6 to TRBJ2-1; maybe TRBD1 (5 bases). The V and J ends lost 4 bases and 5 bases respectively, with 7 bases between them. The CDR3 is 12 residues long. Germline CDR1 and CDR2: SGHDT and YYEEEE.

This sequence joins TRBV10-1 and TRBJ2-1, with D unclear. This CDR3 comprises 14 residues. Germline V CDR1 and CDR2: WNHNN, SYGVQD (reference sequence). V lost 3 bases and J lost 7, with 13 bases in between. The CDR3 nucleotides are TGCGCCAGCAGTGAATTCCCGAAGAGGAATGAGCAGTTCTTC. As protein: CASSEFPKRNEQFF.

This clone was recorded at least ten times. The chain employs TRBV6-4 and TRBJ2-7; 10 bases align to TRBD1. Trimming at V came to 8 bases and at J to 7 bases, leaving 5 bases not matched to a gene. The CDR3 totals 12 residues. Germline lookup yields CDR1 MRHNA and CDR2 SNTAGT. The CDR3, as DNA: TGTGCCAGCGACAGGGGGCAAGGTGAGCAGTACTTC. This translates into CASDRGQGEQYF.

J is TRBJ2-1 and V is TRBV2; D call uncertain. The CDR3 contains 13 residues. V was shortened by 5 bases and J by 0 bases, with 5 bases between the two germline ends. Per germline, CDR1 SNHLY and CDR2 FYNNEI. CDR3 sequence: CASSPDSYNEQFF. The CDR3 nucleotides are TGTGCCAGCAGTCCAGACTCCTACAATGAGCAGTTCTTC.

The chain joins TRBV6-5 to TRBJ1-5, with D perhaps matching TRBD1 (6 bases). Germline V gene sequence: CDR1 MNHEY, CDR2 SVGAGI. Between the trimmed V and J ends, which lost 10 bases and 0 bases, there was a span of 13 bases. CDR3 length: 14 amino acids. The CDR3 region has the DNA TGTGCCATGGGACACACTTATAGCAATCAGCCCCAGCATTTT. Amino acids: CAMGHTYSNQPQHF.

This clone was recorded only once. The V call is TRBV18, the J call TRBJ1-2, with D possibly TRBD1 on 5 matching bases. Trimming took off 1 base at V and 3 bases at J, with 6 bases between the two ends. Germline CDR1 KGHSH, CDR2 LQKENI. This CDR3 has 13 amino acids. The CDR3 bases are TGTGCCAGCTCACCACAGGGGCACTATGGCTACACCTTC. This sequence encodes CASSPQGHYGYTF.

This rearrangement joins TRBV5-4 to TRBJ2-5, with TRBD2 identical over 7 bases. Germline V gives CDR1 SGHNT, CDR2 YYREEE (reference sequence). The CDR3 is made up of 14 amino acids. With V trimmed by 4 bases and J by 0 bases, 3 bases remained unmatched. The CDR3: CASSRGTNQETQYF. In nucleotides, the CDR3 is TGTGCCAGCAGCCGCGGGACTAACCAAGAGACCCAGTACTTC. Supplemented by reference TRBV5-4 and TRBJ2-5, the full variable domain reads ETGVTQSPTHLIKTRGQQVTLRCSSQSGHNTVSWYQQALGQGPQFIFQYYREEENGRGNFPPRFSGLQFPNYSSELNVNALELDDSALYLCASSRGTNQETQYFGPGTRLLVL.

V and J are TRBV6-5 and TRBJ2-7; D is perhaps TRBD2 (5 bases). V was shortened by 8 bases and J by 6 bases, with 17 bases between the two germline ends. The CDR3 length is 13 residues. The V gene's germline CDR1 is MNHEY and CDR2 SVGAGI. CDR3 bases: TGTGCCAGCCTCAGGACTGCGGAGGCCGAGCAGTACTTC. Amino acid sequence: CASLRTAEAEQYF.

The chain links TRBV11-2 to TRBJ1-5, with D maybe TRBD1 (5 bases). The CDR3 length is 16 residues. Germline V CDR1 and CDR2: SGHAT, FQNNGV. Trimming shortened V by 5 bases and J by 3 bases, and 17 bases separated the two germline ends. The CDR3 nucleotides read TGTGCCAGCAGCCTCTCCGGTGGAGGGGCCAATCAGCCCCAGCATTTT. This codes for CASSLSGGGANQPQHF.

CDR3: CASSWGGNQPQHF. CDR3 bases: TGTGCCAGCAGTTGGGGGGGAAATCAGCCCCAGCATTTT. The chain uses TRBV27 and TRBJ1-5, with D maybe TRBD1 (5 bases). CDR3 length equals 13 residues. Per the germline V gene, CDR1 is MNHEY and CDR2 is SMNVEV (reference sequence). Trimming removed 4 bases from V and 4 bases from J, with 8 bases in between.

The rearrangement uses TRBV18 and TRBJ1-5; tentative D call: TRBD1 (5 bases). The CDR3 runs 15 residues. V was clipped by 5 bases and J by 0 bases, with 11 bases between them. CDR1 is KGHSH, CDR2 LQKENI, per germline. The CDR3 DNA reads TGTGCCAGCTCAGCCGGGGGTCATAGCAATCAGCCCCAGCATTTT. Protein sequence: CASSAGGHSNQPQHF.

This clone occurred a few times. This sequence joins TRBV7-9 and TRBJ1-5; the D is unclear. This CDR3 comprises 14 residues. V shed 1 base and J shed 7 bases, with 11 bases lying between them. Germline V gene data show CDR1 as SEHNR and CDR2 as FQNEAQ (reference sequence). The CDR3 region has the DNA TGTGCCAGCAGCTTAGGGAGGGAGTCGCAGCCCCAGCATTTT. As protein: CASSLGRESQPQHF.

The rearrangement links TRBV19 to TRBJ1-6, with a weak D call TRBD1 (5 bases). The CDR3 has 15 residues. CDR1 and CDR2 (germline): LNHDA, SQIVND (reference sequence). The ends were cut back, 3 bases at V and 6 bases at J, with 12 bases in the middle. The CDR3 nucleotides are TGTGCCAGTAGTATCGCGGGGCGACTTAATTCACCCCTCCACTTT. Translating gives CASSIAGRLNSPLHF.

The V call is TRBV30, the J call TRBJ1-1, with TRBD1 as a possible D gene (5 bases). This CDR3 comprises 15 residues. Per germline, CDR1 GTSNPN and CDR2 SVGIG (reference sequence). V gave up 0 bases and J gave up 4 bases, with 15 bases separating them. This chain's CDR3 is CAWSVRLAGITEAFF. CDR3 bases: TGTGCCTGGAGTGTACGATTAGCAGGGATCACTGAAGCTTTCTTT. Looking up the rest from reference TRBV30 and TRBJ1-1 gives the full variable domain: SQTIHQWPATLVQPVGSPLSLECTVEGTSNPNLYWYRQAAGRGLQLLFYSVGIGQISSEVPQNLSASRPQDRQFILSSKKLLLSDSGFYLCAWSVRLAGITEAFFGQGTRLTVV.

This clone was found many times. V is TRBV27 and J is TRBJ1-1; D call uncertain. The V end was cut by 0 bases, the J end by 4 bases, with 9 bases between. The V gene's germline CDR1 is MNHEY and CDR2 SMNVEV (reference sequence). This CDR3 has 14 amino acids. The CDR3 nucleotides are TGTGCCAGCAGTTTATCCAATAGTGGCACTGAAGCTTTCTTT. Translated: CASSLSNSGTEAFF.

V and J are TRBV7-2 and TRBJ2-1, with TRBD2 identical over 9 bases. The CDR3 runs to 15 residues. V was pared by 3 bases and J by 4 bases, with 4 bases of the junction left unmatched. Germline V gene lookup returns CDR1 SGHTA and CDR2 FQGNSA. CDR3 sequence reads: CASSFVAGAYNEQFF. In DNA form, the CDR3 reads TGTGCCAGCAGCTTTGTAGCGGGAGCTTACAATGAGCAGTTCTTC.

J is TRBJ2-7 and V is TRBV7-9, with TRBD1 matching over 8 bases. The CDR3 length is 16 residues. Trimming took 7 bases from V and 2 from J; bases not matched to a gene: 13. Germline V gene sequence: CDR1 SEHNR, CDR2 FQNEAQ (reference sequence). Here the CDR3 DNA reads TGTGCCAGCACAAACTCAGGGGGCGCTAACCCCTACGAGCAGTACTTC. Translating it yields CASTNSGGANPYEQYF. The whole variable domain, filled in from reference TRBV7-9 and TRBJ2-7, reads DTGVSQNPRHKITKRGQNVTFRCDPISEHNRLYWYRQTLGQGPEFLTYFQNEAQLEKSRLLSDRFSAERPKGSFSTLEIQRTEQGDSAMYLCASTNSGGANPYEQYFGPGTRLTVT.

This clone was seen at least ten times. The chain has TRBV2 and TRBJ2-5; D is unclear. Trimming stripped 3 bases from V and 13 bases from J, with 18 bases between. Germline V gives CDR1 SNHLY, CDR2 FYNNEI. There are 13 residues in the CDR3. In DNA, the CDR3 is TGTGCCAGCAGTGATTACCCTTCTACTCACCCGTACTTC. This encodes CASSDYPSTHPYF.

This sequence joins TRBV9 and TRBJ2-7; 10 bases line up with TRBD2. The CDR3 loop spans 16 amino acids. Germline values: CDR1 SGDLS, CDR2 YYNGEE. Trimming took 0 bases from V and 2 from J; bases not matched to a gene: 5. The CDR3 DNA follows: TGTGCCAGCAGCGTAGGGTGGCTAGCGGGGGCCTACGAGCAGTACTTC. Its translation: CASSVGWLAGAYEQYF.

The chain combines TRBV19 with TRBJ1-6; possible D gene TRBD1, 5 bases. V shed 9 bases and J shed 8 bases, with 17 bases lying between them. The CDR3 spans 14 residues. The germline CDR1 and CDR2 sequences are LNHDA and SQIVND (reference sequence). The CDR3 DNA is TGTGCCAGCGAGCTAGGACAACGCCATTCACCCCTCCACTTT. This encodes CASELGQRHSPLHF.

V gene TRBV12-3 or TRBV12-4 combines with J gene TRBJ1-6; 7 nucleotides agree with TRBD1. This CDR3 comprises 13 residues. V shed 10 bases, J shed 8 bases, and the junction held 8 bases outside the gene matches. CDR3: CATKRQGHSPLHF. The CDR3 DNA follows: TGTGCCACCAAACGACAGGGACATTCACCCCTCCACTTT.

V and J are TRBV21-1 and TRBJ2-7; the table assigns TRBD2, which was not confirmed against the DNA. TRBV21-1 is an annotated pseudogene. The CDR3 runs to 16 residues. Here the CDR3 DNA reads TGTGCCAGCAGCAAAGAAAGGAGGGAGCGCGCCTACGAGCAGTACTTC. Protein sequence: CASSKERRERAYEQYF.

The rearrangement joins TRBV28 to TRBJ1-2, with D unclear. Trimming stripped 1 base from V and 2 bases from J, with 11 bases between. This CDR3 region has 15 residues. Looked up from germline, CDR1 is MDHEN and CDR2 is SYDVKM. CDR3 coding DNA: TGTGCCAGCAGTTTATACCCCGGCGGGAACTATGGCTACACCTTC. Amino acid sequence: CASSLYPGGNYGYTF.